This T cell receptor (beta chain) came from a study of blood T cell repertoires in COVID-19. CDR3 length: 13 residues. TCRdb keeps only in-frame clones here, not all; method: immunoSEQ multiplex PCR. Of hundreds of thousands of clones listed, approximately 86% were seen once; the top ten hold 1.5% to 2%. Membership in each cohort depended on participant-reported clinical history. The source is a woman aged 50 to 65 who had recovered from COVID-19. The sequenced sample was PBMCs or T cells enriched from blood (not recorded which). This rearrangement joins TRBV7-5 to TRBJ2-1; the DNA was not compared with TRBD2, the D call given in the table. TRBV7-5 is flagged as a pseudogene. The CDR3 reads CARSLSGRGEQFF. CDR3 DNA sequence: TGTGCCAGAAGCTTATCCGGGAGGGGTGAGCAGTTCTTC.